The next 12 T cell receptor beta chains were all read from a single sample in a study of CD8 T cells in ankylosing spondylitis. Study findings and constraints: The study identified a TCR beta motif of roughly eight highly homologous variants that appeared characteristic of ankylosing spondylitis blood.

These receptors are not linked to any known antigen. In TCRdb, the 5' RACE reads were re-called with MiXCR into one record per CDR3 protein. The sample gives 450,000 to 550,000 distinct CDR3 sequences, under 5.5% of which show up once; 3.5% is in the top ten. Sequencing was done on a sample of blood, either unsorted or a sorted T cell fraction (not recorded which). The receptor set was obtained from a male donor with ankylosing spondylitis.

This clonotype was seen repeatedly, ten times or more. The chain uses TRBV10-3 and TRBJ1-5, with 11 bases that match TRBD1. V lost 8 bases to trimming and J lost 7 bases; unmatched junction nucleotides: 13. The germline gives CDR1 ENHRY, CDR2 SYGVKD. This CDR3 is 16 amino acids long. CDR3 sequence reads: CAIGGQGAGAGQPQHF. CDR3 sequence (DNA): TGTGCCATCGGCGGACAGGGGGCTGGGGCAGGGCAGCCCCAGCATTTT.

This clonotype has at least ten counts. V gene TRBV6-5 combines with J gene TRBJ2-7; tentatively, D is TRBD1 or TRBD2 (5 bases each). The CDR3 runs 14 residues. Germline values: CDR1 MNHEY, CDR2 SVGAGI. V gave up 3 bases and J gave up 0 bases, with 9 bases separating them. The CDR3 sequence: CASSYWGTSYEQYF. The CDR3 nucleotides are TGTGCCAGCAGTTATTGGGGGACCTCCTACGAGCAGTACTTC.

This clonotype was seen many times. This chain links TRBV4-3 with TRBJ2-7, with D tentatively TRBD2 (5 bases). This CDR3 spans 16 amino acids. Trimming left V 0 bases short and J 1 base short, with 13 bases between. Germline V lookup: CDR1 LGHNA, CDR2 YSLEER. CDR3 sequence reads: CASSQDHRGESYEQYF. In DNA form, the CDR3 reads TGCGCCAGCAGCCAAGATCATCGGGGAGAATCCTACGAGCAGTACTTC.

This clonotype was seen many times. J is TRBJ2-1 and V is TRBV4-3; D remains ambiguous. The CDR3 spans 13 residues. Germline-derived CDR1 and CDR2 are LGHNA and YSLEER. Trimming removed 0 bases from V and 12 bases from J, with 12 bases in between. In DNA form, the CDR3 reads TGCGCCAGCAGCCAAGATTTCGGGCAGTGGCAGTTCTTC. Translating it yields CASSQDFGQWQFF.

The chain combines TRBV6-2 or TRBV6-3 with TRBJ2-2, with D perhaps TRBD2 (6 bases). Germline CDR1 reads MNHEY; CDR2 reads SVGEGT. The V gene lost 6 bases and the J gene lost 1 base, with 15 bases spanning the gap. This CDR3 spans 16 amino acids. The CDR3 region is CASSRGGALNTGELFF. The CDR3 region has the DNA TGTGCCAGCAGCCGTGGAGGGGCCTTGAACACCGGGGAGCTGTTTTTT.

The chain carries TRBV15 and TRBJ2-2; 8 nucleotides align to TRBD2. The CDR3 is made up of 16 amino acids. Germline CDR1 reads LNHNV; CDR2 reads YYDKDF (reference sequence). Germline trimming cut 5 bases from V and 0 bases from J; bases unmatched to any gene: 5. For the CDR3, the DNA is TGTGCCACCAGCGGTCGACTAGCGACGAACACCGGGGAGCTGTTTTTT. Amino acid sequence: CATSGRLATNTGELFF. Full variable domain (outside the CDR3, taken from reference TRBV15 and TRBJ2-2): DAMVIQNPRYQVTQFGKPVTLSCSQTLNHNVMYWYQQKSSQAPKLLFHYYDKDFNNEADTPDNFQSRRPNTSFCFLDIRSPGLGDTAMYLCATSGRLATNTGELFFGEGSRLTVL.

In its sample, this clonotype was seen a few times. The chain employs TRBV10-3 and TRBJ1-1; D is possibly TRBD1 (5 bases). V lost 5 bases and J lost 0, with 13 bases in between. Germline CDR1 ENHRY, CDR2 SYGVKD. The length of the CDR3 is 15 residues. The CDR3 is CAISQTGTVNTEAFF. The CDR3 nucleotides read TGTGCCATCAGTCAAACCGGGACGGTGAACACTGAAGCTTTCTTT.

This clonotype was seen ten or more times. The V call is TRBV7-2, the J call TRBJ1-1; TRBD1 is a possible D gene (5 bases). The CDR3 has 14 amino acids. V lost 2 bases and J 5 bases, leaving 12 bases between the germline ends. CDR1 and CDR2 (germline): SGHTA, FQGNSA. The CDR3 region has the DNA TGTGCCAGCAGCTTAAGATGGGACGGGACTGAAGCTTTCTTT. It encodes CASSLRWDGTEAFF.

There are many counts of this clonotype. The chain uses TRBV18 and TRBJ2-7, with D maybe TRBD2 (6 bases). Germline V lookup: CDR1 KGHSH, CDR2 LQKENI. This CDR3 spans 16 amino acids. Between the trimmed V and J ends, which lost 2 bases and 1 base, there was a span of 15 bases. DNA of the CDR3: TGTGCCAGCTCACCAAAAACCAGCGGACTATCCTACGAGCAGTACTTC. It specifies CASSPKTSGLSYEQYF. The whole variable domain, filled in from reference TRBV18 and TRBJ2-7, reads NAGVMQNPRHLVRRRGQEARLRCSPMKGHSHVYWYRQLPEEGLKFMVYLQKENIIDESGMPKERFSAEFPKEGPSILRIQQVVRGDSAAYFCASSPKTSGLSYEQYFGPGTRLTVT.

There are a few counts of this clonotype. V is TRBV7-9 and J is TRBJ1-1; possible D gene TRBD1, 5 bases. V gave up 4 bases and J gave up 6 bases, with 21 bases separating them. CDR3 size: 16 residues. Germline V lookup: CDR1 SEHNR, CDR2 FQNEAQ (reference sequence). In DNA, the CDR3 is TGTGCCAGCAGCTCCCCCCGCGTGGGGGAATACGCTGAAGCTTTCTTT. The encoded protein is CASSSPRVGEYAEAFF.

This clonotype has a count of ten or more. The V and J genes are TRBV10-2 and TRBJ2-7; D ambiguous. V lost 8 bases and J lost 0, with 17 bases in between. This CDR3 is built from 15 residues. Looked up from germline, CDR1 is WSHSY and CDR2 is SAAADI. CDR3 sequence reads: CASFRGVTDSYEQYF. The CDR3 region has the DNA TGCGCCAGCTTCCGTGGGGTTACAGACTCCTACGAGCAGTACTTC.

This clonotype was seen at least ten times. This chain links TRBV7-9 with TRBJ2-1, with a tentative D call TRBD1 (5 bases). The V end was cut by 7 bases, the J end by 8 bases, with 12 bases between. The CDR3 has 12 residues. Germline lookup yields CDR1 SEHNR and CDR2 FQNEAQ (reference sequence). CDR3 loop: CASTQGAYEQFF. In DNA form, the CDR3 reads TGTGCCAGCACTCAAGGGGCTTATGAGCAGTTCTTC.